This T cell receptor beta chain was found in a study of cytotoxic CD8 clonotypes in ibrutinib-treated CLL. Study background: Median treatment time before response sampling was 12 months, range 6 to 36. Study-wide points: Clonality grew at ibrutinib response; at progression, it decreased back toward baseline. A difference in sampling times existed between sustained-remission and progressing patients.

Assay used: immunoSEQ multiplex PCR; TCRdb lists only in-frame clones, some missing. The table includes 49,000 or so clones, roughly 53% detected once. In its sample, this clone was seen once. Its antigen is not identified. The sequences come from PBMCs, collected after 12 months of ibrutinib treatment. The receptor's source is a human donor with chronic lymphocytic leukemia.

CDR3 nucleotide sequence: TGTGCCAGCACACGGACAGGGGCCTATGGCTACACCTTC. Residues: CASTRTGAYGYTF. The J gene is TRBJ1-2, the V gene TRBV2, with 9 bases identical to TRBD1. The germline V gene has CDR1 SNHLY and CDR2 FYNNEI. This CDR3 contains 13 residues. V was clipped by 7 bases and J by 4 bases; unmatched bases: 4.